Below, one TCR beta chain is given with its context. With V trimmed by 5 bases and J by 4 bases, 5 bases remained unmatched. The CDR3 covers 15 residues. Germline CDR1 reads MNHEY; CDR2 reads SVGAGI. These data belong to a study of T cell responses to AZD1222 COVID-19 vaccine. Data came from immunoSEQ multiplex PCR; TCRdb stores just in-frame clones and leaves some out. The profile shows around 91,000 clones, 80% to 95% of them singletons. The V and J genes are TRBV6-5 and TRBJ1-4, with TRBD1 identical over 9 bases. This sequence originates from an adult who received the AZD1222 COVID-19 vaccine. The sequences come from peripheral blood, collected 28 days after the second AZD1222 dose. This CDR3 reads CASSLVTGGNEKLFF. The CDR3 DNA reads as TGTGCCAGCAGTCTCGTGACAGGGGGTAATGAAAAACTGTTTTTT.